This TCR beta chain was obtained from a study of blood T cell repertoires in COVID-19. V was pared by 0 bases and J by 5 bases, with 8 bases between. Germline V gives CDR1 SGHRS, CDR2 YFSETQ. CDR3 length equals 13 residues. TCRdb's copy holds only in-frame clones and misses some; the assay was immunoSEQ multiplex PCR. This sample yields 17,000 or so clones, of which more than 75% are seen a single time; less than 25% belongs to the top ten. The chain has TRBV5-1 and TRBJ1-1; no reliable D call. The clonotype was recovered from a man between 60 and 70 years old with active or convalescent COVID-19. The sample consisted of peripheral blood. The CDR3 loop is CASSLVQMTEAFF. The CDR3 coding sequence is TGCGCCAGCAGCTTGGTACAGATGACTGAAGCTTTCTTT.